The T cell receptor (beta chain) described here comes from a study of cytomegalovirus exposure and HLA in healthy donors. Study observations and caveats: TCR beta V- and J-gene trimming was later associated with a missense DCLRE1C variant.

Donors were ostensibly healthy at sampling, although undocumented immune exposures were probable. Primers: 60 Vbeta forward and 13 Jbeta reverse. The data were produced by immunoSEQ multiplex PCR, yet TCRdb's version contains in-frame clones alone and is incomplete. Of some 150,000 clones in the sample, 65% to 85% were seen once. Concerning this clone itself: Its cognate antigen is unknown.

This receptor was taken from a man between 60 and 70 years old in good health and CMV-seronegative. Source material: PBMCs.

The CDR3 region has the DNA TGCGCCAGCAGCCAAGTTTCCAGCGGGACCTACGAGCAGTACTTC. It codes for CASSQVSSGTYEQYF. The rearrangement uses TRBV4-3 and TRBJ2-5; 7 nucleotides line up with TRBD2. The DNA end favors TRBJ2-7, so the J call may be wrong. The germline V gene encodes CDR1 LGHNA and CDR2 YSLEER. This CDR3 comprises 15 residues.